This TCR beta chain emerged from a study of human T cells and chemical hapten exposure. Study background: There were weekly diphenylcyclopropenone doses to the scalp for patients throughout the roughly 24-week study. DPC 0.01% went on the upper back by patch test, with reading at 6 days.

V was pared by 5 bases and J by 10 bases, with 23 bases between. The CDR3 runs to 15 residues. Germline assignment: CDR1 SGHVS and CDR2 FQNEAQ. Time point: patch test 1, 2 weeks after DPC sensitization. Treatment defined: therapeutic diphenylcyclopropenone sensitization with weekly scalp DPC. This clonotype was recorded at least ten times. Unique molecular identifiers were affixed to discrete cDNA molecules within the library. Each CDR3 protein gets one entry after TCRdb re-called the RACE reads with MiXCR. The table shows 300,000 to 450,000 distinct CDR3 sequences, with roughly 5% occurring only once.

The sample here was whole blood, taken in connection with sensitization to the hapten diphenylcyclopropenone (DPC). The rearrangement uses TRBV7-8 and TRBJ1-1, with a tentative D call TRBD1 (5 bases). This sequence was found in a woman aged 45-60 years with alopecia areata. Some clones in this sample may be carry-over from other donors' samples. The CDR3 loop reads CASSRPPGVPAGAFF. Here the CDR3 DNA reads TGTGCCAGCAGCCGACCCCCGGGGGTCCCCGCGGGAGCTTTCTTT.